What follows are 4 T cell receptor beta chains derived from one specimen sequenced in a study of radiation and T cells in renal cell carcinoma. Sample time point: blood 2 weeks post-SBRT. Specified treatment: 15 Gy SBRT to primary tumor, nephrectomy 4 weeks later. The table came from immunoSEQ multiplex PCR; TCRdb's copy has only in-frame clones and leaves some out. The sample records 95,000 to 150,000 clones, approximately 85% being singletons. Sequenced here: blood, sampled from a patient whose treatment included radiotherapy and nephrectomy. The origin of the receptors is a man aged 45-65 years with renal cell carcinoma.

The chain is built from TRBV6-5 and TRBJ1-1; possible D gene TRBD1, 6 bases. The V end was cut by 0 bases, the J end by 6 bases, with 14 bases between. The V gene's germline CDR1 is MNHEY and CDR2 SVGAGI. The CDR3 consists of 15 residues. As DNA, the CDR3 is TGTGCCAGCAGTTACTCCCCCTCAGGGGCCCCTGAAGCTTTCTTT. The encoded protein is CASSYSPSGAPEAFF.

The chain recombines TRBV28 with TRBJ1-5, with D perhaps matching TRBD1 (6 bases). Trimming cost V 6 bases and J 3 bases, with 12 bases left between them. Germline V lookup: CDR1 MDHEN, CDR2 SYDVKM. The CDR3 spans 14 residues. The CDR3 DNA reads TGTGCCAGCAGCCGACAGGTAATCAATCAGCCCCAGCATTTT. It specifies CASSRQVINQPQHF. The variable domain in full, completed from reference TRBV28 and TRBJ1-5, reads DVKVTQSSRYLVKRTGEKVFLECVQDMDHENMFWYRQDPGLGLRLIYFSYDVKMKEKGDIPEGYSVSREKKERFSLILESASTNQTSMYLCASSRQVINQPQHFGDGTRLSIL.

The chain joins TRBV5-1 to TRBJ2-2; D call uncertain. The germline V gene has CDR1 SGHRS and CDR2 YFSETQ. CDR3 size: 14 residues. V dropped 5 bases and J dropped 6 bases, with 14 bases sitting between them. The CDR3: CASSYMGEAGELFF. CDR3 in DNA: TGCGCCAGCAGTTATATGGGTGAGGCCGGGGAGCTGTTTTTT.

The chain recombines TRBV15 with TRBJ1-2, with D possibly being TRBD1 (5 bases). The CDR3 covers 14 residues. V was clipped by 1 base and J by 3 bases, with 9 bases between them. The germline CDR1 and CDR2 sequences are LNHNV and YYDKDF (reference sequence). The CDR3 coding sequence is TGTGCCACCAGCAGAGGGGACTCGTACTATGGCTACACCTTC. Its protein product is CATSRGDSYYGYTF.